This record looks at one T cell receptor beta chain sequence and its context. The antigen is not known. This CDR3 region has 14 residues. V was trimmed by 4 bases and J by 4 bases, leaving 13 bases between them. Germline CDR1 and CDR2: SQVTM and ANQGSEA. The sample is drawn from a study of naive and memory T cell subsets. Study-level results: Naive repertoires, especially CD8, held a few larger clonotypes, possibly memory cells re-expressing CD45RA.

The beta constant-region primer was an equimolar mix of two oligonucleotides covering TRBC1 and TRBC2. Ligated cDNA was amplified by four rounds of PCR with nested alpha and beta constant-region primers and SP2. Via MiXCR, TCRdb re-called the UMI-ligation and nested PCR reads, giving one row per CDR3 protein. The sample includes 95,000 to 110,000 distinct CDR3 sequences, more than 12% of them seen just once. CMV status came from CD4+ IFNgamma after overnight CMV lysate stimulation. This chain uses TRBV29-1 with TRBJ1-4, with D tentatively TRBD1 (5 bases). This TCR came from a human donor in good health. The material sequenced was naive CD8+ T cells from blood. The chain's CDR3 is CSVGPGGFNEKLFF. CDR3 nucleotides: TGCAGCGTTGGGCCCGGGGGGTTTAATGAAAAACTGTTTTTT.